This T cell receptor (beta chain) comes out of a study of breast tumors, draining lymph nodes, adjacent tissues. Study-wide results and caveats: Data fit most tumor T cells coming from lymph node, expanding in tumor. Tumor TCR diversity was below lymph nodes but above nontumor tissue. Tumor T cell lymph node origin was a supported hypothesis, not proven. Tumor and nontumor repertoires were significantly more similar in luminal-like than in basal-like breast cancer.

Breast cancer patients provided tissue from their axillary draining lymph nodes. Comment on this clonotype: Its antigen is still unknown. A single base separates this from a much larger clone, so it may be a read error.

TCRdb recomputed calls from the multiplex PCR reads with MiXCR, one row per CDR3 protein. Of under 250,000 distinct CDR3 sequences in the sample, about 30% were seen once. The material sequenced was axillary lymph node tissue. This clonotype was sampled from a female donor with breast cancer. Some clones in this sample may be carry-over from other donors' samples.

The DNA for the CDR3 is TGTGTCAGCACGGGGTTTGGCAAAAACATTCAGTACTTC. Translating it yields CVSTGFGKNIQYF. The V call is TRBV12-3 or TRBV12-4, the J call TRBJ2-4; weak D call: TRBD2 (5 bases). The CDR3 consists of 13 residues.